This T cell receptor (beta chain) was captured by sequencing in a study of OX40 agonist ivuxolimab in advanced cancers. The germline V gene encodes CDR1 SGHTA and CDR2 FQGNSA. V lost 7 bases, J lost 1 base, and 17 bases lay in between. CDR3 size: 15 residues. The repertoire was sequenced with immunoSEQ multiplex PCR; TCRdb's copy has only in-frame clones and lacks some. The sample holds 77,000 or so clones, under 95% seen once. This sequence joins TRBV7-2 and TRBJ2-7; the D gene is possibly TRBD1 (6 bases). This receptor was obtained from an adult with an advanced solid tumor such as melanoma, head and neck, liver or kidney cancer. The starting material was CD4+ or CD8+ T cells sorted from blood, obtained in a trial of the OX40 agonist ivuxolimab. The CDR3 nucleotides read TGTGCCAGCACCAAGACAGGTCTACCATCCTACGAGCAGTACTTC. Protein product: CASTKTGLPSYEQYF.